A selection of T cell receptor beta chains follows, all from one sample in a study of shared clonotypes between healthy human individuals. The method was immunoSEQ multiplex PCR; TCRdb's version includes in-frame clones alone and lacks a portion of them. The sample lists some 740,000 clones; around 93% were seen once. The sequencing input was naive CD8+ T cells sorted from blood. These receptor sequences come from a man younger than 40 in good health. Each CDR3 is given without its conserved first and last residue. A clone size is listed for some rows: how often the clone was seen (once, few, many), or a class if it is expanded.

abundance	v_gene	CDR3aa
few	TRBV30	AGLSNYPHEQY
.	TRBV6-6	ASSYLEGGYGYT
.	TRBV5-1	ASSLEIAFSSYNEQF
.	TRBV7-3	ASKASAGAWYGYT
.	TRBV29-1	SVITGDTEAF
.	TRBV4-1	ASSTGAGNEKLF
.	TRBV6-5	ASSYYFGSYEQY
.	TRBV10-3	AISERGAGEKLF
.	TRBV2	ASRYPEQF
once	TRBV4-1	ASSERGWGLGSYNEQF
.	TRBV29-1	SVEGLVYGYT
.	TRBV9	ASSPGGGYTGELF
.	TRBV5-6	ASSLSWDYQETQY
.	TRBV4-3	ASSQEPSGGVNTGELF
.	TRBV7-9	ASSLIGGRSDTEAF
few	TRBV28	ASSLLPGREGLYNEQF
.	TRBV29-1	SVAPDPNEKLF
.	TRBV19	ASSPLPGVSYEQY